This T cell receptor (beta chain) was sequenced for a study of T cells in Graves' hyperthyroidism and ophthalmopathy. Study results and caveats: Among thyroid clonotypes expanded above 0.001, most also appeared in blood. Model predictions of ophthalmopathy came a median approximately 6 months before onset.

Template material for amplifying TCR beta CDR3 regions consisted of RNA transcripts. RT-PCR in the first round (using the HTBI primer set) targeted the TCR CDR3. TCRdb used MiXCR to reprocess the multiplex PCR reads, holding one entry per CDR3 protein. The sample holds approximately 400,000 distinct CDR3 sequences, more than 13% seen once. Exclusion criteria comprised uncontrolled infection, other autoimmune disease, pregnancy or lactation. Clinicians diagnosed patients from clinical symptoms, serum thyroxine and TRAb, thyroid ultrasound and orbital computed tomography. The CDR3 consists of 12 residues. Trimming shortened V by 2 bases and J by 9 bases, and 11 bases separated the two germline ends. Germline V lookup: CDR1 MDHEN, CDR2 SYDVKM. Many counts were recorded for this clonotype. Its cognate antigen is unknown.

The specimen was blood. This clonotype was obtained from a woman in her 30s with Graves' hyperthyroidism. The gene calls are TRBV28 and TRBJ2-7; no reliable D call. The CDR3 DNA follows: TGTGCCAGCAGTTTAAAAGGAAAGGGGCAGTACTTC. Its protein is CASSLKGKGQYF.